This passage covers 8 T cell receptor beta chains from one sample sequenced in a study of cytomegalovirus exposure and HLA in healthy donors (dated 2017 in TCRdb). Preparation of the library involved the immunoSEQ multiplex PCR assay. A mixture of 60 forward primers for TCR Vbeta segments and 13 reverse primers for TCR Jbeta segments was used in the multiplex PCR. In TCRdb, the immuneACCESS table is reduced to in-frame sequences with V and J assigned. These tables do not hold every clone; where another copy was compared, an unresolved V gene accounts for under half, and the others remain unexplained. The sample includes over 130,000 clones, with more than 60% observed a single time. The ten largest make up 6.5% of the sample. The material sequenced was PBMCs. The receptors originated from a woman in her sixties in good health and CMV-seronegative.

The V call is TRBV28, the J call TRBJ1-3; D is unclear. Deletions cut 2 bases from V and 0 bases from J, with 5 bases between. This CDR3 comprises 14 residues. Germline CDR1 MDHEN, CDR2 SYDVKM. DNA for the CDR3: TGTGCCAGCAGTTTAGGCCTCTCTGGAAACACCATATATTTT. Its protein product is CASSLGLSGNTIYF.

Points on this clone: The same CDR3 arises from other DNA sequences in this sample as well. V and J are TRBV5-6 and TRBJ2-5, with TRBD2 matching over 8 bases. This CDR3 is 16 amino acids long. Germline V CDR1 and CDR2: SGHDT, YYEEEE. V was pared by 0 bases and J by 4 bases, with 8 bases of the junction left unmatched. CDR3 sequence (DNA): TGTGCCAGCAGCTTGGGGAGCGGGAGTGTATCAGAGACCCAGTACTTC. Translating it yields CASSLGSGSVSETQYF.

As DNA, the CDR3 is TGTGCCAGTAGGAGCCCGGGGTGGACTGAAGCTTTCTTT. It yields the protein CASRSPGWTEAFF. The chain recombines TRBV19 with TRBJ1-1; D is unresolved. Trimming stripped 6 bases from V and 5 bases from J, with 13 bases between. Per the germline V gene, CDR1 is LNHDA and CDR2 is SQIVND (reference sequence). This CDR3 spans 13 amino acids. The whole variable domain, filled in from reference TRBV19 and TRBJ1-1, reads DGGITQSPKYLFRKEGQNVTLSCEQNLNHDAMYWYRQDPGQGLRLIYYSQIVNDFQKGDIAEGYSVSREKKESFPLTVTSAQKNPTAFYLCASRSPGWTEAFFGQGTRLTVV.

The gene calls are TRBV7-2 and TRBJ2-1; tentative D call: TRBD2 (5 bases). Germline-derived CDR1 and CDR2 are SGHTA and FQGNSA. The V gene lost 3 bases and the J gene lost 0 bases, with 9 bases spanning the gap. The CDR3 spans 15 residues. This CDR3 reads CASSFSVSSYNEQFF. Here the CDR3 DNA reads TGTGCCAGCAGCTTTAGCGTCAGCTCCTACAATGAGCAGTTCTTC.

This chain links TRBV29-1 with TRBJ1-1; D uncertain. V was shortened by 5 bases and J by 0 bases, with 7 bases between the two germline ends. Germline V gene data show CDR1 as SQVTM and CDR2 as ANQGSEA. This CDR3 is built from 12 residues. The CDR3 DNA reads TGCAGCGTTTCCGAGATGAACACTGAAGCTTTCTTT. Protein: CSVSEMNTEAFF.

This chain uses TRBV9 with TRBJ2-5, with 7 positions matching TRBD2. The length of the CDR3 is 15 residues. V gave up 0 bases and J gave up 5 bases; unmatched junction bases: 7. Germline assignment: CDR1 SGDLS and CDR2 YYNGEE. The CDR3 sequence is CASSVGPSGAETQYF. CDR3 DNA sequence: TGTGCCAGCAGCGTAGGGCCCAGCGGGGCGGAGACCCAGTACTTC. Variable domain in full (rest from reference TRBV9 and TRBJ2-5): DSGVTQTPKHLITATGQRVTLRCSPRSGDLSVYWYQQSLDQGLQFLIQYYNGEERAKGNILERFSAQQFPDLHSELNLSSLELGDSALYFCASSVGPSGAETQYFGPGTRLLVL.

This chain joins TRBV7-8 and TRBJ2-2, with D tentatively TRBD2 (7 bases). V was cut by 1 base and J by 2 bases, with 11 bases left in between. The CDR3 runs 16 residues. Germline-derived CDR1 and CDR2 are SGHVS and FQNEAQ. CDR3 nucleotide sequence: TGTGCCAGCAGCTTAGTTGGGGGGGCTAACACCGGGGAGCTGTTTTTT. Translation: CASSLVGGANTGELFF.

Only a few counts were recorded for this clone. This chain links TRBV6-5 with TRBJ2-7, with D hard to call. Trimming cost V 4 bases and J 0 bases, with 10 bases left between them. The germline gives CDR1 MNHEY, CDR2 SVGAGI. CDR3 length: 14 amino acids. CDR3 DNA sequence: TGTGCCAGCAGTTTTCGCCCTAGCTCCTACGAGCAGTACTTC. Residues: CASSFRPSSYEQYF.